The clone carrying this T cell receptor (beta chain) was observed a handful of times. This entry is derived from a study of blood T cell repertoires in COVID-19. Looking at the study overall: Acute-phase and convalescent COVID-19 samples originated in the United States, Italy and Spain.

As originally analysed: Estimated nucleated cell counts came from reference gene primer amplification. Method: immunoSEQ multiplex PCR; TCRdb's copy keeps in-frame clones and lacks some. The DNA gave D and trimming, while V, J and clone size come from that table. This sample has over 75,000 clones, with approximately 90% found just once. During active infection, Seattle patients enrolled and were then monitored through disease. CDR1 is SGHDT, CDR2 YYEEEE, per germline. The CDR3 runs 16 residues. V was cut by 4 bases and J by 0 bases, with 14 bases left in between. The chain uses TRBV5-6 and TRBJ1-5; D is unclear. Source material: peripheral blood. This TCR came from a human donor with COVID-19, enrolled during active disease. The donor label of this sample is uncertain. CDR3 DNA sequence: TGTGCCAGCAGCACATTAGGAGTGGGTAGCAATCAGCCCCAGCATTTT. It is translated as CASSTLGVGSNQPQHF.